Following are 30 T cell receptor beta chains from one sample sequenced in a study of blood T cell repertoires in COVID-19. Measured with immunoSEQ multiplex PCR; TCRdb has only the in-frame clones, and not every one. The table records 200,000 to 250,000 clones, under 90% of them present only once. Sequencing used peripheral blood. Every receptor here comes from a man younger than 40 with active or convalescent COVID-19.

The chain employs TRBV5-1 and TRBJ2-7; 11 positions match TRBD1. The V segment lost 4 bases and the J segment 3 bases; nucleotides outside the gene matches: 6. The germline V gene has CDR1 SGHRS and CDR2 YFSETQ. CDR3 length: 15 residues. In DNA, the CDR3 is TGCGCCAGCAGCCTGGTCGGGACAGGGGGCTACGAGCAGTACTTC. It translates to CASSLVGTGGYEQYF.

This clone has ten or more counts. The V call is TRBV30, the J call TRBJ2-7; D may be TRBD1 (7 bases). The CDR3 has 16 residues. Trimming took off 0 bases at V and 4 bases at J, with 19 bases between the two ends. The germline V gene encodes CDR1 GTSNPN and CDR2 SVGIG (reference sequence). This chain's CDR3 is CAWSVTRLTGTYEQYF. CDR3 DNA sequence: TGTGCCTGGAGTGTAACCCGCCTGACAGGGACTTACGAGCAGTACTTC.

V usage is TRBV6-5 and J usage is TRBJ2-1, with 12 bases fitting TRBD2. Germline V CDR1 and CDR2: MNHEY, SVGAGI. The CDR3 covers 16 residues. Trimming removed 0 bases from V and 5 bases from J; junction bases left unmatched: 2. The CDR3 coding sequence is TGTGCCAGCAGTTACTCGAGACTAGCGGGAGACAATGAGCAGTTCTTC. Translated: CASSYSRLAGDNEQFF.

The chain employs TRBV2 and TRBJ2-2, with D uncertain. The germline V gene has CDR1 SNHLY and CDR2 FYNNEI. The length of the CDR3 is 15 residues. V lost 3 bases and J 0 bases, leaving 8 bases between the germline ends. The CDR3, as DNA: TGTGCCAGCAGTGACAGGTTCGCGAACACCGGGGAGCTGTTTTTT. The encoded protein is CASSDRFANTGELFF.

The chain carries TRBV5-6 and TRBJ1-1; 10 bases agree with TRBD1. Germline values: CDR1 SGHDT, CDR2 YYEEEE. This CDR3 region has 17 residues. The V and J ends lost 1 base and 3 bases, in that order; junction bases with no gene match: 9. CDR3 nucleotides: TGTGCCAGCAGCTTGCGGACAGGGGGGAGGGTGTACACTGAAGCTTTCTTT. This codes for CASSLRTGGRVYTEAFF.

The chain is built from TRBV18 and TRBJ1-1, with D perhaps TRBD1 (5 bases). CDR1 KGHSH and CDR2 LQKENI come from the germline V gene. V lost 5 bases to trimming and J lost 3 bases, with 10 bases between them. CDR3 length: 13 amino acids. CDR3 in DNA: TGTGCCAGCTCAGGCGGGGCGGACACTGAAGCTTTCTTT. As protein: CASSGGADTEAFF.

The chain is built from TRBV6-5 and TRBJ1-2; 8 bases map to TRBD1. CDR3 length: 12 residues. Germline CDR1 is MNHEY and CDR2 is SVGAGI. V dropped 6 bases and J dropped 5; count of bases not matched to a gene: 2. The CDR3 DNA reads TGTGCCAGCAGGGACAGGGAGTATGGCTACACCTTC. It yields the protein CASRDREYGYTF.

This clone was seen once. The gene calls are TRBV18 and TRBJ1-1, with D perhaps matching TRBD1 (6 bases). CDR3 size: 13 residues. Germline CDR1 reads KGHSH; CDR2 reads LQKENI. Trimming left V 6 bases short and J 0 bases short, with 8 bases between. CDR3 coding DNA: TGTGCCAGCTCTCGGGACATGAACACTGAAGCTTTCTTT. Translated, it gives CASSRDMNTEAFF.

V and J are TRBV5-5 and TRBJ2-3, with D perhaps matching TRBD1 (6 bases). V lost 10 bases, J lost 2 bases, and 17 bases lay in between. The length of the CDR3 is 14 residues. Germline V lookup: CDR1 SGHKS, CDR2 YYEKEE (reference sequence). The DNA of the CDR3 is TGTGCCCCGAGAGGGCAGGGGTTCACAGATACGCAGTATTTT. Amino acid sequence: CAPRGQGFTDTQYF.

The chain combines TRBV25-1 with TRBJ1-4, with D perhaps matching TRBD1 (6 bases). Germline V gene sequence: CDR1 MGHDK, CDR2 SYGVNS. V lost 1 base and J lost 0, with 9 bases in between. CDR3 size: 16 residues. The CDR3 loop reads CASSELGGTTNEKLFF. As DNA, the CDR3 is TGTGCCAGCAGTGAATTAGGGGGAACAACTAATGAAAAACTGTTTTTT.

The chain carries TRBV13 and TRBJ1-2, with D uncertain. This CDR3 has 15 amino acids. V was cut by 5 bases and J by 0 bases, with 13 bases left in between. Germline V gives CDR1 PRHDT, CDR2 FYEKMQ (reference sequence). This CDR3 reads CASSPGGQANYGYTF. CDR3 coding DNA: TGTGCCAGCAGCCCCGGCGGTCAAGCTAACTATGGCTACACCTTC.

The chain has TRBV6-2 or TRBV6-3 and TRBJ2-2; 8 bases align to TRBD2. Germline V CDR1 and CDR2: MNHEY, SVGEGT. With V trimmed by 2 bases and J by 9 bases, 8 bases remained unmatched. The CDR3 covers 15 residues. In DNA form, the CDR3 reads TGTGCCAGCAGTTACACCGGGACTAGAGTCCGGGAGCTGTTTTTT. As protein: CASSYTGTRVRELFF.

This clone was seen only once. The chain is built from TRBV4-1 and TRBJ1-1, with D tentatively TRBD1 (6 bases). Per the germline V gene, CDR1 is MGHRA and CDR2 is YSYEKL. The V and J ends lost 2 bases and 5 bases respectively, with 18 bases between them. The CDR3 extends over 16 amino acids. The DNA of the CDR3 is TGCGCCAGCAGCCAAATAGGTAGTACAGGGTGGACTGAAGCTTTCTTT. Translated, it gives CASSQIGSTGWTEAFF.

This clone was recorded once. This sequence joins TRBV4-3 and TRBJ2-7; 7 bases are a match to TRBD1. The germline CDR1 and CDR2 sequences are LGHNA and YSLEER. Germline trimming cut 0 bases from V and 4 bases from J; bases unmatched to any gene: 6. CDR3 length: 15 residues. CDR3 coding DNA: TGCGCCAGCAGCCAAGATAGGGGGCTGAAATACGAGCAGTACTTC. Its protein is CASSQDRGLKYEQYF.

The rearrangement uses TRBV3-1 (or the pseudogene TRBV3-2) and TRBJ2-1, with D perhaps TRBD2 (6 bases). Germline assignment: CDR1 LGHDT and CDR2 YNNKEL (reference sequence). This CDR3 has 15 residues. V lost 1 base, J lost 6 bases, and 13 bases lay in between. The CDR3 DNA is TGTGCCAGCAGCCAAGCCCTAGGGAGGCCCAATGAGCAGTTCTTC. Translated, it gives CASSQALGRPNEQFF.

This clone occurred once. The CDR3 DNA follows: TGTGCCAGCAGCTTCATCAGGGGTCCGGACGAGCAGTACTTC. Translating gives CASSFIRGPDEQYF. V and J are TRBV5-5 and TRBJ2-7, with D tentatively TRBD1 (6 bases). The V gene lost 2 bases and the J gene lost 5 bases, with 14 bases spanning the gap. This CDR3 has 14 amino acids. Looked up from germline, CDR1 is SGHKS and CDR2 is YYEKEE (reference sequence).

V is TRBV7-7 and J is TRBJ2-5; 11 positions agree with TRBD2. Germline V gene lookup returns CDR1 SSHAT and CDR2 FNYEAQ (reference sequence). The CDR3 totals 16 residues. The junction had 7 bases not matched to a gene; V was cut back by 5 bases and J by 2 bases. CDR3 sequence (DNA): TGTGCCAGCAGCCGTACTAGCGGGGGAACACAAGAGACCCAGTACTTC. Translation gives CASSRTSGGTQETQYF. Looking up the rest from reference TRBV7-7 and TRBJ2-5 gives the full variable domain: GAGVSQSPRYKVTKRGQDVTLRCDPISSHATLYWYQQALGQGPEFLTYFNYEAQPDKSGLPSDRFSAERPEGSISTLTIQRTEQRDSAMYRCASSRTSGGTQETQYFGPGTRLLVL.

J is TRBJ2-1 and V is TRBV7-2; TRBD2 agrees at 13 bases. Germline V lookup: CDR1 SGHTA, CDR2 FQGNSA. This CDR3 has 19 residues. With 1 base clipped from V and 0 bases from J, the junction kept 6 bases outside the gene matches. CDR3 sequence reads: CASSLVGTSGASSYNEQFF. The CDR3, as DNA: TGTGCCAGCAGCTTAGTCGGGACTAGCGGGGCGAGCTCCTACAATGAGCAGTTCTTC.

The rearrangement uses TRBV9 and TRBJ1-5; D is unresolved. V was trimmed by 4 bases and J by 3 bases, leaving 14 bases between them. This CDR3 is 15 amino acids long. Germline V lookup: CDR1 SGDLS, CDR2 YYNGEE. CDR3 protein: CASSPHAGVNQPQHF. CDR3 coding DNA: TGTGCCAGCAGCCCCCACGCCGGGGTCAATCAGCCCCAGCATTTT.

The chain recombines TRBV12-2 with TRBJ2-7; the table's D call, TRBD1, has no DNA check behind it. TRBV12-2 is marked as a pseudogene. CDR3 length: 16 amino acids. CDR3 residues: CASRLAPGTGRGEQYF. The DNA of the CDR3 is TGTGCAAGTCGCTTAGCCCCCGGGACAGGTAGGGGAGAGCAGTACTTC.

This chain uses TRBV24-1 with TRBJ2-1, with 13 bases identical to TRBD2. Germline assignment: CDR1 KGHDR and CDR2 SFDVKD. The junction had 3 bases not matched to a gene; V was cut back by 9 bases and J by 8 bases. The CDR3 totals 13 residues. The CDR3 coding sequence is TGTGCCACCGGACTAGCGGGAGAGGATGAGCAGTTCTTC. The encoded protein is CATGLAGEDEQFF.

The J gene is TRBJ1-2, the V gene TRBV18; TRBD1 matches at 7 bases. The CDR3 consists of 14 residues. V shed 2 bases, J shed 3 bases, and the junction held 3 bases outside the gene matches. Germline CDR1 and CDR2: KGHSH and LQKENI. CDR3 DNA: TGTGCCAGCTCACCAGCCGGGACAGACTATGGCTACACCTTC. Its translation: CASSPAGTDYGYTF. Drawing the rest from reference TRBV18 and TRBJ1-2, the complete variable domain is NAGVMQNPRHLVRRRGQEARLRCSPMKGHSHVYWYRQLPEEGLKFMVYLQKENIIDESGMPKERFSAEFPKEGPSILRIQQVVRGDSAAYFCASSPAGTDYGYTFGSGTRLTVV.

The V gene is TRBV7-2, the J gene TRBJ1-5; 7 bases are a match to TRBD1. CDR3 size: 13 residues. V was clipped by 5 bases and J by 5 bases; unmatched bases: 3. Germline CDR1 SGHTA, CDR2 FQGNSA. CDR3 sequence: CASSATGYQPQHF. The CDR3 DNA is TGTGCCAGCAGCGCGACAGGGTATCAGCCCCAGCATTTT.

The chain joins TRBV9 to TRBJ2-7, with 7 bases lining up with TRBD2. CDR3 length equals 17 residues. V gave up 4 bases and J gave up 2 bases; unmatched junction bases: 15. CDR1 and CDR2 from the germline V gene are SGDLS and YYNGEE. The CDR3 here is CASSSHSAGVPTYEQYF. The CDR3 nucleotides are TGTGCCAGCAGCTCCCACTCCGCGGGGGTCCCGACCTACGAGCAGTACTTC.

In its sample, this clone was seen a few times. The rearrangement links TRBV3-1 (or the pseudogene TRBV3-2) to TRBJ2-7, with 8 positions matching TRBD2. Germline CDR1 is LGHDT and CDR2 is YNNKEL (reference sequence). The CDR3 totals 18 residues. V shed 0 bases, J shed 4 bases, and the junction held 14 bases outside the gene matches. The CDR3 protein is CASSQDFTVGTRAYEQYF. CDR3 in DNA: TGTGCCAGCAGCCAAGATTTTACTGTGGGGACTAGGGCTTACGAGCAGTACTTC.

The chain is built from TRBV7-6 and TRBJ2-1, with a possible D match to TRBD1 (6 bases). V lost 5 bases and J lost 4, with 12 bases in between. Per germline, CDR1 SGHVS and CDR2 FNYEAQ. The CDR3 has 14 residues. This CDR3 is CASSGLQGYNEQFF. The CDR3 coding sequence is TGTGCCAGCAGCGGATTACAGGGATACAATGAGCAGTTCTTC.

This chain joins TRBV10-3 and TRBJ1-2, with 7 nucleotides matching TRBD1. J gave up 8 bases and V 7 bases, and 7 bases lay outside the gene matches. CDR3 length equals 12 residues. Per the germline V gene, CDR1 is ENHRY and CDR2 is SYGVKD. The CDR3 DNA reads TGTGCCATCAACGACAGGGTCGGAGGCTACACCTTC. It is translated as CAINDRVGGYTF.

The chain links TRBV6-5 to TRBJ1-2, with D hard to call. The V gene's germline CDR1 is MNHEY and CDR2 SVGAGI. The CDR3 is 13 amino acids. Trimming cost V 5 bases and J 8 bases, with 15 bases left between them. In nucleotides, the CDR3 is TGTGCCAGCAGTACCTCACCAGGAATCGGCTACACCTTC. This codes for CASSTSPGIGYTF.

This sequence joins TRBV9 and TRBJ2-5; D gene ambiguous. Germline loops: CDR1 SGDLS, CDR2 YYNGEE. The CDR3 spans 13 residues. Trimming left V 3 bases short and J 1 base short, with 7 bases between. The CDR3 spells CASSALPQETQYF. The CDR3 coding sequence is TGTGCCAGCAGCGCACTACCCCAAGAGACCCAGTACTTC.

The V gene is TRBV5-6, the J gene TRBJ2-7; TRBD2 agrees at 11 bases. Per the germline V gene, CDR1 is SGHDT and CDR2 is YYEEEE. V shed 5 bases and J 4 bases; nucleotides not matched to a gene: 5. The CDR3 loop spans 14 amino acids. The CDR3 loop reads CASSFSGGAYEQYF. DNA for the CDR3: TGTGCCAGCAGTTTTAGCGGGGGGGCTTACGAGCAGTACTTC.